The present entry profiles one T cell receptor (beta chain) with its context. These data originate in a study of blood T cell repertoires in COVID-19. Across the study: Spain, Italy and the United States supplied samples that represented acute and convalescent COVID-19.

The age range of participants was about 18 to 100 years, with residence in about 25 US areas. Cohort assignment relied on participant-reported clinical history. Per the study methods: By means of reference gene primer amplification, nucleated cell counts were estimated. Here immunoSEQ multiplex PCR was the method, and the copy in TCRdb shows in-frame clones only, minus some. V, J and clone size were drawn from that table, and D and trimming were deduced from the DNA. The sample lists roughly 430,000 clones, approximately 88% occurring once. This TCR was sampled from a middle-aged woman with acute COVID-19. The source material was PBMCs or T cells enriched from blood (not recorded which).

The CDR3 reads CASSLAPGGAGELFF. The CDR3 nucleotides read TGCGCCAGCAGCTTGGCCCCGGGGGGAGCCGGGGAGCTGTTTTTT. The chain has TRBV5-1 and TRBJ2-2, with 7 bases matching TRBD2. The CDR3 is 15 amino acids. CDR1 and CDR2 from the germline V gene are SGHRS and YFSETQ. Germline trimming cut 0 bases from V and 6 bases from J; bases unmatched to any gene: 5.